Sequencing of this TCR beta chain was carried out in a study of siplizumab effects on memory and regulatory T cells. The CDR3 runs 14 residues. CDR1 LNHDA and CDR2 SQIVND come from the germline V gene (reference sequence). With V trimmed by 6 bases and J by 4 bases, 6 bases remained unmatched. About this clone itself: Antigen unknown.

TCRdb's table, derived via immunoSEQ multiplex PCR, lists solely in-frame clones and lacks some. Among 100,000 to 110,000 clones, approximately 94% were seen once, and the ten largest hold 1% to 1.5%. Study results and limitations: Proof of suppressive function in proliferating Tregs from siplizumab cultures was not established. Memory cells seemed less diverse than naive T cells, which seemed major alloresponse contributors.

This rearrangement joins TRBV19 to TRBJ1-3, with 7 nucleotides matching TRBD1. The source material was non-Treg CD4+ T cells sorted from blood. This TCR was recovered from a human donor in good health. CDR3 sequence: CASRNRGAGNTIYF. As DNA, the CDR3 is TGTGCCAGTAGGAACAGGGGAGCCGGAAACACCATATATTTT. Filled out from reference TRBV19 and TRBJ1-3, the complete variable domain reads DGGITQSPKYLFRKEGQNVTLSCEQNLNHDAMYWYRQDPGQGLRLIYYSQIVNDFQKGDIAEGYSVSREKKESFPLTVTSAQKNPTAFYLCASRNRGAGNTIYFGEGSWLTVV.